This is a list of T cell receptor beta chains from one sample in a study of cytomegalovirus exposure and HLA in healthy donors. Produced via immunoSEQ multiplex PCR; TCRdb's table is partial and in-frame only. The data hold 65,000 to 85,000 clones, with 77% observed a single time. Sequenced material: PBMCs. The source is a man over 45 in good health and CMV-seropositive. Each CDR3 is given with its conserved first and last residue. Fields, in order: J gene, clone size, D gene, V gene, CDR3 DNA, CDR3 protein. D genes are given only for firm matches. Clone size is stated in some rows and not others, as once, few, many or a class when expanded.

TRBJ1-1 | once | TRBD1 | TRBV5-1 | TGCGCCAGCAGCTTGGGGGACAGCGGATACACTGAAGCTTTCTTT | CASSLGDSGYTEAFF
TRBJ2-7 | - | TRBD2 | TRBV6-1 | TGTGCCAGCATTCAGAGCCTAGCGGGTGTATACGAGCAGTACTTC | CASIQSLAGVYEQYF
TRBJ1-1 | - | - | TRBV19 | TGTGCCAGTAGTATACAGTCGAACACTGAAGCTTTCTTT | CASSIQSNTEAFF
TRBJ2-7 | - | TRBD2 | TRBV6-5 | TGTGCCAGCCGTAGGGGAGGGTTAGGCGAGCAGTACTTC | CASRRGGLGEQYF
TRBJ2-2 | - | - | TRBV19 | TGTGCCAGTAGAGATAGTCCCGCCAGGGGGGACACCGGGGAGCTGTTTTTT | CASRDSPARGDTGELFF
TRBJ2-4 | - | - | TRBV5-6 | TGTGCCAGCAGCTTCTACTTGGACAGAGCAAAAAACAGTCAGTACTTC | CASSFYLDRAKNSQYF
TRBJ2-7 | once | - | TRBV7-9 | TGTGCCAGCAGCCCCGGAGACGGGGACGAGCAGTACTTC | CASSPGDGDEQYF
TRBJ2-1 | - | TRBD2 | TRBV4-1 | TGCGCCAGCAGCCAAGAGGGGGGACTAGCGGCCAATGAGCAGTTCTTC | CASSQEGGLAANEQFF
TRBJ1-6 | - | - | TRBV19 | TGTGCCAGTAGATCGGGCGGACGGCGGGCCTATAATTCACCCCTCCACTTT | CASRSGGRRAYNSPLHF
TRBJ1-1 | few | - | TRBV19 | TGTGCCAGTTTACTAGGGGGCACTGAAGCTTTCTTT | CASLLGGTEAFF
TRBJ2-1 | few | - | TRBV7-2 | TGTGCCAGCAGCCAGACTATCTTCAATGAGCAGTTCTTC | CASSQTIFNEQFF
TRBJ2-3 | - | TRBD2 | TRBV5-1 | TGCGCCAGCAGCTTGGGGACTAGCGGAACATGGGATACGCAGTATTTT | CASSLGTSGTWDTQYF
TRBJ2-6 | few | TRBD1 | TRBV15 | TGTGCCACCTCGGGACAGAACTCTGGGGCCAACGTCCTGACTTTC | CATSGQNSGANVLTF
TRBJ2-2 | - | - | TRBV5-5 | TGTGCCAGCAGCTTGGATTTGGCAACCGGGGAGCTGTTTTTT | CASSLDLATGELFF
TRBJ2-7 | - | - | TRBV30 | TGTGCCTGGAGTGTACATCGGACAGAGAACTACGAGCAGTACTTC | CAWSVHRTENYEQYF
TRBJ2-1 | - | - | TRBV10-1 | TGCGCCAGCAGTGTTGTCGGGAGGGGGCACACTGAGCAGTTCTTC | CASSVVGRGHTEQFF
TRBJ1-2 | - | - | TRBV7-9 | TGTTCCAGCAGCAATTTGACAGGCCGAGAGAGGGGCTACACCTTC | CSSSNLTGRERGYTF
TRBJ1-1 | few | - | TRBV14 | TGTGCCAGCAGGGGCATGAACACTGAAGCTTTCTTT | CASRGMNTEAFF
TRBJ2-2 | - | TRBD1 | TRBV11-3 | TGTGCCAGCGGTCCTTCCTGGGACAGCCGTACGAACACCGGGGAGCTGTTTTTT | CASGPSWDSRTNTGELFF
TRBJ2-3 | - | TRBD2 | TRBV18 | TGTGCCAGCTCACCCCCGAGGCGGGGAGGGACAGATACGCAGTATTTT | CASSPPRRGGTDTQYF
TRBJ2-3 | - | TRBD1 | TRBV6-5 | TGTGCCAGCAGTGCTTGGGGCAGGGGGCCCGATACGCAGTATTTT | CASSAWGRGPDTQYF
TRBJ1-1 | - | - | TRBV11-3 | TGTGCCAGCAGCCCCGGCGGGGCAGCGAACACTGAAGCTTTCTTT | CASSPGGAANTEAFF
TRBJ2-7 | - | - | TRBV19 | TGTGCCAGTAGTATAGGGCAGGCCCCCGACGAGCAGTACTTC | CASSIGQAPDEQYF
TRBJ1-2 | once | TRBD1 | TRBV11-3 | TGTGCCAGCAGCTTAGAGGTGGACAGGGTCACCTTC | CASSLEVDRVTF
TRBJ2-5 | - | - | TRBV7-3 | TGTGCCAGCAGCTTAGGTCCAGGACAAGAGACCCAGTACTTC | CASSLGPGQETQYF
TRBJ2-3 | - | - | TRBV6-4 | TGTGCCAGCAGTCCTTCGGCGGGAAGCACAGATACGCAGTATTTT | CASSPSAGSTDTQYF
TRBJ2-1 | once | - | TRBV2 | TGTGCCAGCAGTGAAGGGGGGGATAAGCAGTTCTTC | CASSEGGDKQFF
TRBJ2-5 | - | - | TRBV29-1 | TGCAGCGCTCGGGATCCCGGGACCCAGTACTTC | CSARDPGTQYF
TRBJ2-7 | - | TRBD2 | TRBV18 | TGTGCCAGCTCACCGGGACTAGCGGCCTACGAGCAGTACTTC | CASSPGLAAYEQYF
TRBJ2-2 | - | - | TRBV30 | TGTGCCTGTCGGTATGGCGGGGCGAACACCGGGGAGCTGTTTTTT | CACRYGGANTGELFF
TRBJ2-2 | - | - | TRBV7-9 | TGTGCCAGCCTGGACAGAGCGAACACCGGGGAGCTGTTTTTT | CASLDRANTGELFF
TRBJ1-5 | few | TRBD1 | TRBV6-6 | TGTGCCAGCAGTGAGGGGACAGTCGACCATCAGCCCCAGCATTTT | CASSEGTVDHQPQHF
TRBJ2-7 | once | - | TRBV18 | TGTGCCAGCTCACCCCCTACTTACGAGCAGTACTTC | CASSPPTYEQYF
TRBJ2-7 | once | - | TRBV25-1 | TGTGCCAGCAGCCCCAGCGGAACTAGGCCCTACGAGCAGTACTTC | CASSPSGTRPYEQYF
TRBJ1-3 | - | TRBD1 | TRBV7-2 | TGTGCCAGCAGCTTAGTTGGCAGGGGGCCTGGAAACACCATATATTTT | CASSLVGRGPGNTIYF
TRBJ2-7 | once | TRBD2 | TRBV6-5 | TGTGCCAGCAGAGCCCTGGGACTAGCGGCAGAGCAGTACTTC | CASRALGLAAEQYF
TRBJ1-2 | few | - | TRBV2 | TGTGCCAGCAGGGCAGACGACTACGGCTACACCTTC | CASRADDYGYTF
TRBJ1-1 | few | - | TRBV10-3 | TGTGCCATCAGCCTCAACACTGAAGCTTTCTTT | CAISLNTEAFF
TRBJ1-4 | - | TRBD1 | TRBV5-1 | TGCGCCAGCAGCCACGGGACAGGGGGCGGTTTAACTAATGAAAAACTGTTTTTT | CASSHGTGGGLTNEKLFF
TRBJ1-5 | - | - | TRBV6-5 | TGTGCCAGCAGTTCGGGCAATCAGCCCCAGCATTTT | CASSSGNQPQHF
TRBJ1-3 | - | - | TRBV2 | TGTGCCAGCAGACAGGGTTCTGGAAACACCATATATTTT | CASRQGSGNTIYF
TRBJ2-5 | - | TRBD2 | TRBV5-6 | TGTGCCAGCAGCCCCGGACTAGCGGGGCAAGAGACCCAGTACTTC | CASSPGLAGQETQYF
TRBJ2-7 | - | TRBD2 | TRBV4-1 | TGCGCCAGCAGCCAAGAACCGGGACTAGTTTCCTACGAGCAGTACTTC | CASSQEPGLVSYEQYF
TRBJ1-2 | - | - | TRBV7-9 | TGTGCCAGCAGCTTAACAGGGACGGAGTATGGCTACACCTTC | CASSLTGTEYGYTF
TRBJ2-7 | once | - | TRBV6-5 | TGTGCCAGCAGCTTGACAGTTGGGCTCGAGCAGTACTTC | CASSLTVGLEQYF
TRBJ1-2 | - | TRBD1 | TRBV10-3 | TGTGCCATCAACGGGGACAGGGCTAACTATGGCTACACCTTC | CAINGDRANYGYTF
TRBJ1-2 | - | TRBD1 | TRBV19 | TGTGCCAGTTCCCTGACAGGGACCGTTTTCTATGGCTACACCTTC | CASSLTGTVFYGYTF
TRBJ2-1 | - | TRBD2 | TRBV5-1 | TGCGCCAGCACACAACTAGCGGGTAAATCCAATGAGCAGTTCTTC | CASTQLAGKSNEQFF
TRBJ1-4 | - | - | TRBV5-1 | TGCGCCAGCAGCTTTGGAGGGTCTAATGAAAAACTGTTTTTT | CASSFGGSNEKLFF
TRBJ1-5 | few | - | TRBV15 | TGTGCCACCAGCACCGCTGGGTCAGGGCGTCGCGTTCAGCCCCAGCATTTT | CATSTAGSGRRVQPQHF